This TCR beta chain emerged from a study of shared T cell receptors in the human thymus. Repertoires were generated with immunoSEQ multiplex PCR, while TCRdb's copy carries only in-frame clones and drops some. The table includes 630,000 or so clones, approximately 89% detected once. The CDR3 is 14 residues long. Looked up from germline, CDR1 is SGHRS and CDR2 is YFSETQ. V lost 0 bases and J lost 7, with 13 bases in between. This clone was seen a single time. These records were also assigned to another study, of human thymus T cells. As that study records: Donors were healthy Finnish infants having corrective surgery for congenital heart defects. Thymus was obtained from resections taken during corrective heart surgery. Thymic and blood repertoires showed apparently biased V and J gene usage. Thymic repertoires overlap heavily among unrelated individuals, related research has reported.

This clonotype was sampled from a boy in the first two years of life with a congenital heart defect. Sequencing was performed on thymocytes. The rearrangement uses TRBV5-1 and TRBJ1-1; D might be TRBD1 (6 bases). CDR3 sequence: CASSLDNRTDEAFF. CDR3 coding DNA: TGCGCCAGCAGCTTGGATAATCGGACAGATGAAGCTTTCTTT.